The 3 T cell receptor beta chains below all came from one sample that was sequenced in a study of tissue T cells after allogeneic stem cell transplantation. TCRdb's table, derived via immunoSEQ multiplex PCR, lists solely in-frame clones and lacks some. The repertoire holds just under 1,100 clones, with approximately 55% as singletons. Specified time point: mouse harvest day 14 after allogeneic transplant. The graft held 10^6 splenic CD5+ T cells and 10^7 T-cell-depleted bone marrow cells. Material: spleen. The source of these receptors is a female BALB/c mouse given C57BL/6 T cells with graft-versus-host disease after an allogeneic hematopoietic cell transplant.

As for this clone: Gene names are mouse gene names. The CDR3 sequence is CAWSLWGDYAEQFF. The covered CDR3 bases are TGTGCCTGGAGTCTCTGGGGGGACTATGCTGAGCAGTTC. The rearrangement joins TRBV31 to TRBJ2-1, with TRBD2 matching over 8 bases. The read ends 1 residue before the CDR3 terminus; that terminus is restored from the germline J gene. The V gene's germline CDR1 is GKSSPN and CDR2 SITVG. Trimming took 0 bases from V and 2 from J; bases not matched to a gene: 0. The CDR3 extends over 14 amino acids.

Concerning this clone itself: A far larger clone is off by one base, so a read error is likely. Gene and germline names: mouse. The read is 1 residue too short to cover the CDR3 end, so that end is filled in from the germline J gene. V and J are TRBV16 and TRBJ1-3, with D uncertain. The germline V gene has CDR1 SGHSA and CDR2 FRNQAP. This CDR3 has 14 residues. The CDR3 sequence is CARSPDNSGNTLYF. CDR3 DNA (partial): TGTGCACGCAGCCCCGACAATTCTGGAAATACGCTCTAT.

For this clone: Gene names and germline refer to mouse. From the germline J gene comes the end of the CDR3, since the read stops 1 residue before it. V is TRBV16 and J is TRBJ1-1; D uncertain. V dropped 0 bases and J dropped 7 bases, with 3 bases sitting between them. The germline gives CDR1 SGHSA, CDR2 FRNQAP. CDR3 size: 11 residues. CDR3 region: CASSLDLEVFF. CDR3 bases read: TGTGCAAGCAGCTTAGACCTAGAAGTCTTC.